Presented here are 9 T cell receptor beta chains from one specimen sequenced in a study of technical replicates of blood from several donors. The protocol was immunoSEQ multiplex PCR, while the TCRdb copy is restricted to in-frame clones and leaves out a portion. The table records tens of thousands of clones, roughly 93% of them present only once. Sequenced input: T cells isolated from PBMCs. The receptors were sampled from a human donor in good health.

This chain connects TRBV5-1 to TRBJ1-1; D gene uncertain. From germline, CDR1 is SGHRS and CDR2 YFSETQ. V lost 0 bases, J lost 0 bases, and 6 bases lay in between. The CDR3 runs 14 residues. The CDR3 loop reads CASSLGVMNTEAFF. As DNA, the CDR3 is TGCGCCAGCAGCTTGGGAGTAATGAACACTGAAGCTTTCTTT.

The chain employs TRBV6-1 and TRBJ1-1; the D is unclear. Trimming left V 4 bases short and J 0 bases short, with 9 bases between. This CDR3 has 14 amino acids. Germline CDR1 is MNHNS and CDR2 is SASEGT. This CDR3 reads CASSAYGVNTEAFF. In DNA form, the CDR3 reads TGTGCCAGCAGTGCATACGGAGTGAACACTGAAGCTTTCTTT.

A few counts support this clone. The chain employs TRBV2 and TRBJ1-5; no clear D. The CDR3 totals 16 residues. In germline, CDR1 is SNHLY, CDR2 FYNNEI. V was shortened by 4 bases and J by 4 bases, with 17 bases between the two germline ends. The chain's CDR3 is CASSADRGFGNQPQHF. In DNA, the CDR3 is TGTGCCAGCAGTGCGGATCGGGGATTTGGAAATCAGCCCCAGCATTTT. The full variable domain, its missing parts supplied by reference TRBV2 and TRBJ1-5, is EPEVTQTPSHQVTQMGQEVILRCVPISNHLYFYWYRQILGQKVEFLVSFYNNEISEKSEIFDDQFSVERPDGSNFTLKIRSTKLEDSAMYFCASSADRGFGNQPQHFGDGTRLSIL.

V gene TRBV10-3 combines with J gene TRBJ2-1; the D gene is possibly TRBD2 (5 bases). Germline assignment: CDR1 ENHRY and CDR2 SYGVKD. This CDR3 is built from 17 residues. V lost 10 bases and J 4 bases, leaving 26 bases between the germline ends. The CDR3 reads CASIASQQPPPYNEQFF. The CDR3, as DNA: TGTGCCAGCATAGCGAGCCAACAACCCCCCCCTTACAATGAGCAGTTCTTC.

The CDR3 is CAWSVWDRGRGGQETQYF. Written as DNA, the CDR3 is TGTGCCTGGAGTGTTTGGGACAGGGGGCGAGGGGGCCAAGAGACCCAGTACTTC. This chain joins TRBV30 and TRBJ2-5; 12 bases fit TRBD1. J gave up 1 base and V 0 bases, and 9 bases lay outside the gene matches. The CDR3 runs to 18 residues. CDR1 and CDR2 (germline): GTSNPN, SVGIG (reference sequence).

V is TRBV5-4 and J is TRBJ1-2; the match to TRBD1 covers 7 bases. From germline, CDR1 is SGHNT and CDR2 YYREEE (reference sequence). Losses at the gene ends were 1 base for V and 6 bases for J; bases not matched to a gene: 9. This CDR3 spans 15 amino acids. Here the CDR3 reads CASSLSGQRSNGYTF. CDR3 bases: TGTGCCAGCAGCTTGTCGGGACAGAGATCTAATGGCTACACCTTC.

CDR3 DNA sequence: TGTGCCAGCAGTGAAGGGTCCAGAATTGACACCTACGAGCAGTACTTC. Protein sequence: CASSEGSRIDTYEQYF. The chain is built from TRBV6-1 and TRBJ2-7; D unresolved. Germline-derived CDR1 and CDR2 are MNHNS and SASEGT. V lost 1 base to trimming and J lost 2 bases, with 15 bases between them. The CDR3 has 16 residues.

The CDR3: CASSSDRSNSPLHF. Here the CDR3 DNA reads TGTGCCAGCAGTTCGGACAGGTCCAATTCACCCCTCCACTTT. This chain joins TRBV5-4 and TRBJ1-6, with 7 bases matching TRBD1. With V trimmed by 5 bases and J by 7 bases, 6 bases remained unmatched. The CDR3 sequence is 14 residues long. The germline CDR1 and CDR2 sequences are SGHNT and YYREEE (reference sequence).

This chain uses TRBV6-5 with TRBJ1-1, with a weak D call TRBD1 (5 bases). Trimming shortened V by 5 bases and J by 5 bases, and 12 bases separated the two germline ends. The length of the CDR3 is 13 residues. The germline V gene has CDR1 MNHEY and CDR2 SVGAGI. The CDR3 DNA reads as TGTGCCAGCAGTGTTGGGGGGGGTACTGAAGCTTTCTTT. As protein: CASSVGGGTEAFF.